Listed here are 8 T cell receptor beta chains from one sample, sequenced in a study of blood T cell repertoires in COVID-19. Profiled with immunoSEQ multiplex PCR; TCRdb holds only in-frame clones, not every one. The data show 150,000 to 200,000 clones, about 88% seen once. What was sequenced was peripheral blood. These receptors all come from a man between 65 and 80 years old with active or convalescent COVID-19.

The V call is TRBV28, the J call TRBJ1-2, with D tentatively TRBD1 (5 bases). Germline V CDR1 and CDR2: MDHEN, SYDVKM. The CDR3 loop spans 14 amino acids. The V end lost 10 bases, the J end lost 2 bases, and 17 bases lay between the germline ends. The DNA for the CDR3 is TGTGCCACGTACGAGGGGAGGGGCAACTATGGCTACACCTTC. This gives the protein CATYEGRGNYGYTF.

This clone was seen a handful of times. The chain combines TRBV27 with TRBJ2-3; 13 bases agree with TRBD2. The V and J ends lost 3 bases and 4 bases, in that order; junction bases with no gene match: 4. The CDR3 runs to 16 residues. From germline, CDR1 is MNHEY and CDR2 SMNVEV (reference sequence). In nucleotides, the CDR3 is TGTGCCAGCAGTTTGAGGACTAGCGGGGGACCAGATACGCAGTATTTT. Its translation is CASSLRTSGGPDTQYF.

This clone appeared once. DNA for the CDR3: TGTGCCACCAGCAGAGGGCCTAGCGGCAATGAGCAGTTCTTC. It yields the protein CATSRGPSGNEQFF. The rearrangement links TRBV15 to TRBJ2-1; 7 nucleotides align to TRBD2. Germline trimming cut 1 base from V and 6 bases from J; bases unmatched to any gene: 3. Per germline, CDR1 LNHNV and CDR2 YYDKDF (reference sequence). The CDR3 is made up of 14 amino acids.

The chain uses TRBV29-1 and TRBJ1-2; 10 bases map to TRBD1. The trim removed 5 bases at V and 4 bases at J, leaving 7 bases unmatched. CDR3 length equals 14 residues. CDR1 is SQVTM, CDR2 ANQGSEA, per germline. The CDR3 is CSVSDRGQVYGYTF. The CDR3, as DNA: TGCAGCGTTTCAGACAGGGGGCAGGTCTATGGCTACACCTTC.

V is TRBV11-2 and J is TRBJ2-7; possible D gene TRBD1, 5 bases. From germline, CDR1 is SGHAT and CDR2 FQNNGV. This CDR3 has 12 residues. V was trimmed by 5 bases and J by 6 bases, leaving 11 bases between them. CDR3 DNA sequence: TGTGCCAGCAGCCAAGACAGTCCCGAGCAGTACTTC. Translated: CASSQDSPEQYF.

The chain uses TRBV9 and TRBJ1-3, with unresolved D. Between the trimmed V and J ends, which lost 0 bases and 3 bases, there was a span of 13 bases. The CDR3 consists of 16 residues. The germline V gene encodes CDR1 SGDLS and CDR2 YYNGEE. The chain's CDR3 is CASSVEGTAYGNTIYF. CDR3 sequence (DNA): TGTGCCAGCAGCGTAGAAGGTACAGCCTATGGAAACACCATATATTTT.

The chain has TRBV12-3 or TRBV12-4 and TRBJ2-7; D call uncertain. The CDR3 consists of 13 residues. Trimming took 8 bases from V and 2 from J, leaving 13 bases between them. In DNA, the CDR3 is TGTGCCAGCCTACGGGTCTCCCCCTACGAGCAGTACTTC. Its translation: CASLRVSPYEQYF.

The chain carries TRBV19 and TRBJ2-5, with 7 bases identical to TRBD1. J lost 0 bases, V lost 4 bases, and 14 bases had no gene match. The CDR3 runs 18 residues. From germline, CDR1 is LNHDA and CDR2 SQIVND (reference sequence). The CDR3 sequence is CASSTGTVGLLYQETQYF. DNA of the CDR3: TGTGCCAGTAGTACCGGGACAGTAGGTTTATTGTACCAAGAGACCCAGTACTTC.